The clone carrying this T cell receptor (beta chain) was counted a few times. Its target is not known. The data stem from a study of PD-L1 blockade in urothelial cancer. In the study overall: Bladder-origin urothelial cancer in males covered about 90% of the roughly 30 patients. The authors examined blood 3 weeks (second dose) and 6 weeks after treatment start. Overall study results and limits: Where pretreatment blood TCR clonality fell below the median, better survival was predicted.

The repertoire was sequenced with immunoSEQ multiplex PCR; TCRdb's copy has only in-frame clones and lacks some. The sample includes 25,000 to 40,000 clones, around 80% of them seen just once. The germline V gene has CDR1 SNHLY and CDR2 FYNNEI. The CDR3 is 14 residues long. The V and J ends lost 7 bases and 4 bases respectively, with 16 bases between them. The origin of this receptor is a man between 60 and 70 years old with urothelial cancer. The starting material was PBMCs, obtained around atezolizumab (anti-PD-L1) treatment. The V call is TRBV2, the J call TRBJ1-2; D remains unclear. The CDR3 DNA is TGTGCCAGCACTAGAGGGTGGCAGGTCTATGGCTACACCTTC. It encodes CASTRGWQVYGYTF.